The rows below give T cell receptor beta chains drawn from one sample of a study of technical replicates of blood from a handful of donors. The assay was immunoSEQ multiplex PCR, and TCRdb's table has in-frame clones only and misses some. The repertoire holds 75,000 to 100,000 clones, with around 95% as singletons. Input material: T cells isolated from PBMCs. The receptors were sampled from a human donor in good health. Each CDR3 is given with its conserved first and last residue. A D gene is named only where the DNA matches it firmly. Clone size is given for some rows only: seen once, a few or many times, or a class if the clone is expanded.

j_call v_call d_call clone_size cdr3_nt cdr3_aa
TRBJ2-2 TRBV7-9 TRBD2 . TGTGCCAGCAGCTCGGAACTAGCGGGAGGCACCGGGGAGCTGTTTTTT CASSSELAGGTGELFF
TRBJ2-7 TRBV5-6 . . TGTGCCAGCAGCTTGGGGCCAGCGGCCTGGGAGCAGTACTTC CASSLGPAAWEQYF
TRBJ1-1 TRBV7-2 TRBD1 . TGTGCCAGCAGCTCCCAGGGGGCGGCCACTGAAGCTTTCTTT CASSSQGAATEAFF
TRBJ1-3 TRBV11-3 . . TGTGCCAGCAGCCCTCGGGAACAGGGCACCGGAAACACCATATATTTT CASSPREQGTGNTIYF
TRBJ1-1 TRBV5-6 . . TGTGCCAGCAGCCAGGGGAACACTGAAGCTTTCTTT CASSQGNTEAFF
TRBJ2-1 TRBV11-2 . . TGTGCCAGCAGCTTAGGGCCTAGAATCAGCTCCTACAATGAGCAGTTCTTC CASSLGPRISSYNEQFF
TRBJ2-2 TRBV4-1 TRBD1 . TGCGCCAGCAGCCCAGGGAGAGGGGGCAGTTGGACCGGGGAGCTGTTTTTT CASSPGRGGSWTGELFF
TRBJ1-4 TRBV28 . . TGTGCCAGCAGCCAGTCGTCGGCTAGTATGTTTTTT CASSQSSASMFF
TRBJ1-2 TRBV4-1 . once TGCGCCAGCAGCTCACAGGACTATGGCTACACCTTC CASSSQDYGYTF
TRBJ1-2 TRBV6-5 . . TGTGCCAGCAGTTCCTCGGTACAGGGTGAAGGCTACACCTTC CASSSSVQGEGYTF
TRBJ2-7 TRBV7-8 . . TGTGCCAGCAGCTTAGGGGGCGGGACCCTATACGAGCAGTACTTC CASSLGGGTLYEQYF
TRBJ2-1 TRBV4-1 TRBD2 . TGCGCCAGCAGCCAAGTTGGGGGTAGCGGGAGAGTGCTTGAGCAGTTCTTC CASSQVGGSGRVLEQFF
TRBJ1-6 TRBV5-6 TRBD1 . TGTGCCAGCAGCTTCGGGACAGGGCTATTTTCACCCCTCCACTTT CASSFGTGLFSPLHF
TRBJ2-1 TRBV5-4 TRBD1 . TGTGCCAGCAGCACAGGGGGGAGCTCCTACAATGAGCAGTTCTTC CASSTGGSSYNEQFF
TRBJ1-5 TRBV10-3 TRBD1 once TGTGCCATCAGTGAGGGGGACAGGAGATATAGCAATCAGCCCCAGCATTTT CAISEGDRRYSNQPQHF
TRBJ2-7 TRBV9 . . TGTGCCAGCAGCGCAAACCCCCAGGGATACGAGCAGTACTTC CASSANPQGYEQYF
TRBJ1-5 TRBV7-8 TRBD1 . TGTGCCAGCAGCTTTTTTGGGACAGGGAGCAATCAGCCCCAGCATTTT CASSFFGTGSNQPQHF
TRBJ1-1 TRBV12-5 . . TGTGCTAGTGGTTTCGGGGATTACACCCCGACTGAAGCTTTCTTT CASGFGDYTPTEAFF
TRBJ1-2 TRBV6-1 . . TGTGCCAGCAGCACTTCCGTTAACTATGGCTACACCTTC CASSTSVNYGYTF
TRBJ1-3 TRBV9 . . TGTGCCAGCAGCGGTGCGGTCGGATCGGGAAACACCATATATTTT CASSGAVGSGNTIYF
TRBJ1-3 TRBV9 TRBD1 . TGTGCCAGCAGCGTGCAGACAGGGAGAACTGGAAACACCATATATTTT CASSVQTGRTGNTIYF
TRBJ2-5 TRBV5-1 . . TGCGCCAGCAGCTTGGCCGGGTACCAAGAGACCCAGTACTTC CASSLAGYQETQYF